This T cell receptor (beta chain) was sequenced in a study of monozygotic twins with inflammatory bowel disease. Germline V gene sequence: CDR1 MNHEY, CDR2 SVGAGI. CDR3 size: 12 residues. Following a re-call of the 5' RACE reads, TCRdb has one entry per CDR3 protein and lacks DNA. This sample's table reports 110,000 to 150,000 distinct CDR3 sequences. The V and J genes are TRBV6-5 and TRBJ2-5; TCRdb's D gene call, TRBD2, goes unchecked for lack of DNA. Sequencing input: blood. The sequence came from a human donor with ulcerative colitis or Crohn's disease, or a healthy co-twin of an affected twin (not recorded which). The CDR3 reads CASNVGGGTQYF.